These 14 T cell receptor beta chains originate from one sample sequenced in a study of cytomegalovirus exposure and HLA in healthy donors. Researchers ran the PCR with 60 Vbeta and 13 Jbeta primers. The method was immunoSEQ multiplex PCR; TCRdb's version includes in-frame clones alone and lacks a portion of them. Among about 140,000 clones listed, about three quarters were seen once. The sample taken for sequencing was PBMCs. The source of these receptors is a female donor in good health and CMV-seropositive.

This clone was picked up one time. The V call is TRBV7-3, the J call TRBJ2-1; 11 nucleotides match TRBD2. CDR1 and CDR2 (germline): SGHTA, FQGTGA. The trim removed 5 bases at V and 3 bases at J, leaving 6 bases unmatched. The CDR3 sequence is 16 residues long. The CDR3 reads CASSVAGTSGYNEQFF. CDR3 nucleotide sequence: TGTGCCAGCAGCGTCGCCGGGACTAGCGGCTACAATGAGCAGTTCTTC. The variable domain in full, with the rest retrieved from reference TRBV7-3 and TRBJ2-1, is GAGVSQTPSNKVTEKGKYVELRCDPISGHTALYWYRQSLGQGPEFLIYFQGTGAADDSGLPNDRFFAVRPEGSVSTLKIQRTERGDSAVYLCASSVAGTSGYNEQFFGPGTRLTVL.

This clone was seen more than once but under ten times. The CDR3 spells CASSEVGWSEPLHF. The CDR3 DNA follows: TGCGCCAGCAGTGAGGTTGGGTGGAGTGAACCCCTCCACTTT. V usage is TRBV10-2 and J usage is TRBJ1-6; D not resolved. Trimming removed 2 bases at V and 12 bases at J, with 14 bases between. This CDR3 has 14 amino acids. Germline CDR1 reads WSHSY; CDR2 reads SAAADI.

The chain recombines TRBV5-1 with TRBJ2-3, with 10 bases identical to TRBD2. CDR3 size: 15 residues. CDR1 is SGHRS, CDR2 YFSETQ, per germline. With V trimmed by 0 bases and J by 8 bases, 6 bases remained unmatched. Here the CDR3 DNA reads TGCGCCAGCAGCTTGGCTAGCGGGGGCCATGGTACGCAGTATTTT. Amino acids: CASSLASGGHGTQYF. Full variable domain (remainder filled in from reference TRBV5-1 and TRBJ2-3): KAGVTQTPRYLIKTRGQQVTLSCSPISGHRSVSWYQQTPGQGLQFLFEYFSETQRNKGNFPGRFSGRQFSNSRSEMNVSTLELGDSALYLCASSLASGGHGTQYFGPGTRLTVL.

The DNA for the CDR3 is TGTGCCAGCAGCGTAGGAGCAGGCCCCACAGATACGCAGTATTTT. It translates to CASSVGAGPTDTQYF. The V call is TRBV9, the J call TRBJ2-3; D uncertain. V was clipped by 0 bases and J by 2 bases, with 10 bases between them. Germline CDR1 is SGDLS and CDR2 is YYNGEE. This CDR3 is 15 amino acids long.

The chain is built from TRBV4-1 and TRBJ1-5; D unclear. The CDR3 totals 16 residues. Per the germline V gene, CDR1 is MGHRA and CDR2 is YSYEKL. The ends were cut back, 0 bases at V and 2 bases at J, with 11 bases in the middle. The CDR3 is CASSQDASGRNQPQHF. CDR3 nucleotide sequence: TGCGCCAGCAGCCAAGATGCGTCAGGTCGCAATCAGCCCCAGCATTTT.

The chain links TRBV10-1 to TRBJ1-6; D may be TRBD1 (5 bases). The germline CDR1 and CDR2 sequences are WNHNN and SYGVQD (reference sequence). V lost 10 bases and J lost 7, with 14 bases in between. The CDR3 is 13 residues long. CDR3 region: CATRRDENSPLHF. In nucleotides, the CDR3 is TGCGCCACCCGGCGGGACGAGAATTCACCCCTCCACTTT.

This clone showed up just once. V is TRBV7-9 and J is TRBJ1-1; D gene unclear. Per germline, CDR1 SEHNR and CDR2 FQNEAQ (reference sequence). The CDR3 has 17 residues. V lost 2 bases and J lost 1, with 17 bases in between. The CDR3 loop is CASSLIISTDTNTEAFF. In nucleotides, the CDR3 is TGTGCCAGCAGCTTAATAATTAGCACGGATACGAACACTGAAGCTTTCTTT.

The chain has TRBV27 and TRBJ2-2; possible D gene TRBD1, 5 bases. Germline values: CDR1 MNHEY, CDR2 SMNVEV (reference sequence). The CDR3 extends over 15 amino acids. Trimming left V 2 bases short and J 1 base short, with 8 bases between. The DNA of the CDR3 is TGTGCCAGCAGTTTAAGGGGCCTGAACACCGGGGAGCTGTTTTTT. Translated: CASSLRGLNTGELFF.

The rearrangement joins TRBV6-5 to TRBJ2-7, with D unclear. CDR1 MNHEY and CDR2 SVGAGI come from the germline V gene. V was shortened by 6 bases and J by 2 bases, with 11 bases between the two germline ends. This CDR3 contains 13 residues. The CDR3 coding sequence is TGTGCCAGCAGGGCTAGTCCAACCTACGAGCAGTACTTC. The encoded protein is CASRASPTYEQYF.

The genes are TRBV25-1 and TRBJ2-2; 13 bases match TRBD2. In germline, CDR1 is MGHDK, CDR2 SYGVNS. J lost 5 bases, V lost 4 bases, and 4 bases had no gene match. This CDR3 contains 16 residues. CDR3 bases: TGTGCCAGCAGTGCCCGGACTAGCGGGAGTACCGGGGAGCTGTTTTTT. Protein: CASSARTSGSTGELFF.

The genes are TRBV13 and TRBJ1-6; D is ambiguous. Germline values: CDR1 PRHDT, CDR2 FYEKMQ (reference sequence). Trimming took 1 base from V and 7 from J, leaving 11 bases between them. The CDR3 sequence is 15 residues long. The CDR3 DNA is TGTGCCAGCAGCTTAGACAGAAGATGGAATTCACCCCTCCACTTT. Translation: CASSLDRRWNSPLHF.

The rearrangement joins TRBV5-8 to TRBJ2-4, with 12 nucleotides matching TRBD1. V was clipped by 1 base and J by 7 bases; unmatched bases: 3. This CDR3 contains 15 residues. Germline V gives CDR1 SGHTS, CDR2 YDEGEE. The CDR3 DNA reads as TGTGCCAGCAGCTTGCCGGGACAGGGGGCGAACATTCAGTACTTC. Encoded protein: CASSLPGQGANIQYF. The complete variable domain, with remaining parts taken from reference TRBV5-8 and TRBJ2-4, reads EAGVTQSPTHLIKTRGQQATLRCSPISGHTSVYWYQQALGLGLQFLLWYDEGEERNRGNFPPRFSGRQFPNYSSELNVNALELEDSALYLCASSLPGQGANIQYFGAGTRLSVL.

This chain joins TRBV27 and TRBJ1-4, with TRBD1 as a possible D gene (5 bases). The V and J ends lost 5 bases and 7 bases respectively, with 14 bases between them. The CDR3 totals 14 residues. The germline gives CDR1 MNHEY, CDR2 SMNVEV (reference sequence). The CDR3 spells CASSPPGQFEKLFF. CDR3 sequence (DNA): TGTGCCAGCAGTCCTCCAGGGCAGTTTGAAAAACTGTTTTTT. Full variable domain (rest looked up from reference TRBV27 and TRBJ1-4): EAQVTQNPRYLITVTGKKLTVTCSQNMNHEYMSWYRQDPGLGLRQIYYSMNVEVTDKGDVPEGYKVSRKEKRNFPLILESPSPNQTSLYFCASSPPGQFEKLFFGSGTQLSVL.

The chain is built from TRBV10-3 and TRBJ2-3; a weak D match, TRBD1 (5 bases). Per germline, CDR1 ENHRY and CDR2 SYGVKD. This CDR3 is 16 amino acids long. V lost 3 bases and J 2 bases, leaving 15 bases between the germline ends. CDR3 bases: TGTGCCATCAGTGAAAGGCAGATTGGGGCCACAGATACGCAGTATTTT. This encodes CAISERQIGATDTQYF.